These 11 T cell receptor beta chains share one sample of origin, sequenced in a study of blood T cell repertoires in COVID-19. Profiling relied on immunoSEQ multiplex PCR, and the TCRdb table lists in-frame clones only, not all of them. The sample consists of under 200,000 clones, around 80% of them appearing once. Specimen: peripheral blood. Source of these receptors: a man aged 65-85 years with active or convalescent COVID-19.

The CDR3 is CASETRAEETQYF. CDR3 bases: TGTGCCAGCGAGACGCGGGCGGAAGAGACCCAGTACTTC. The chain has TRBV6-5 and TRBJ2-5; possible D gene TRBD2, 5 bases. V dropped 8 bases and J dropped 3 bases, with 13 bases sitting between them. The CDR3 has 13 residues. CDR1 is MNHEY and CDR2 is SVGAGI in the germline V gene.

The chain couples TRBV7-9 to TRBJ1-1, with D tentatively TRBD1 (6 bases). This CDR3 comprises 15 residues. Deletions cut 5 bases from V and 1 base from J, with 14 bases between. CDR1 and CDR2 from the germline V gene are SEHNR and FQNEAQ (reference sequence). Here the CDR3 DNA reads TGTGCCAGCAGCCGTGGACAGATACCGAACACTGAAGCTTTCTTT. It translates to CASSRGQIPNTEAFF.

The CDR3 here is CAWSSQGLAGTDTQYF. Here the CDR3 DNA reads TGTGCCTGGAGTTCACAGGGCCTAGCGGGGACAGATACGCAGTATTTT. V gene TRBV30 combines with J gene TRBJ2-3, with 9 bases that match TRBD2. Trimming cost V 2 bases and J 3 bases; bases outside gene matches: 9. The CDR3 length is 16 residues. Germline V gives CDR1 GTSNPN, CDR2 SVGIG (reference sequence).

This clone showed up just once. The CDR3 nucleotides read TGTGCCAGCTCAAGCGGGGGCAACACCGGGGAGCTGTTTTTT. It specifies CASSSGGNTGELFF. The chain combines TRBV18 with TRBJ2-2; 8 nucleotides align to TRBD2. Germline CDR1 KGHSH, CDR2 LQKENI. With 5 bases clipped from V and 2 bases from J, the junction kept 1 base outside the gene matches. The CDR3 sequence is 14 residues long.

A single count supports this clone. The CDR3 DNA sequence: TGTGCCACCAGCAGAGATCTAGGGGATAATGAAAAACTGTTTTTT. It is translated as CATSRDLGDNEKLFF. The chain couples TRBV15 to TRBJ1-4, with TRBD1 as a possible D gene (5 bases). This CDR3 region has 15 residues. Looked up from germline, CDR1 is LNHNV and CDR2 is YYDKDF (reference sequence). Trimming left V 0 bases short and J 4 bases short, with 9 bases between.

This clone has more than one count but fewer than ten. The rearrangement uses TRBV6-5 and TRBJ1-2; D not resolved. The CDR3 totals 12 residues. Trimming pared 8 bases from V and 5 bases from J, leaving 12 bases between. The V gene's germline CDR1 is MNHEY and CDR2 SVGAGI. This CDR3 is CASATNIYGYTF. The CDR3 bases are TGTGCCAGCGCCACCAACATTTATGGCTACACCTTC.

The gene calls are TRBV5-1 and TRBJ2-1, with 9 bases that match TRBD1. V shed 4 bases, J shed 7 bases, and the junction held 12 bases outside the gene matches. The CDR3 consists of 16 residues. CDR1 SGHRS and CDR2 YFSETQ come from the germline V gene. In nucleotides, the CDR3 is TGCGCCAGCAGCCCCCACCCCGACAGGGGGGATAATGAGCAGTTCTTC. This gives the protein CASSPHPDRGDNEQFF. Full variable domain (missing parts from reference TRBV5-1 and TRBJ2-1): KAGVTQTPRYLIKTRGQQVTLSCSPISGHRSVSWYQQTPGQGLQFLFEYFSETQRNKGNFPGRFSGRQFSNSRSEMNVSTLELGDSALYLCASSPHPDRGDNEQFFGPGTRLTVL.

V usage is TRBV19 and J usage is TRBJ1-2; 7 positions agree with TRBD1. Trimming cost V 0 bases and J 3 bases; bases outside gene matches: 7. The CDR3 loop spans 16 amino acids. The germline gives CDR1 LNHDA, CDR2 SQIVND (reference sequence). Written as DNA, the CDR3 is TGTGCCAGTAGTATAGAGGCCGGCAGGGGGGACTATGGCTACACCTTC. This encodes CASSIEAGRGDYGYTF.

The rearrangement joins TRBV2 to TRBJ2-3; TRBD1 matches 10 bases. The J segment lost 7 bases and the V segment lost 7 bases, leaving 5 bases of the junction unmatched. Germline V gene sequence: CDR1 SNHLY, CDR2 FYNNEI. This CDR3 comprises 13 residues. CDR3 bases: TGTGCCAGCAAGGGACAGGGGCCCCATACGCAGTATTTT. Its protein product is CASKGQGPHTQYF. Together with reference TRBV2 and TRBJ2-3, the CDR3 gives the full variable domain: EPEVTQTPSHQVTQMGQEVILRCVPISNHLYFYWYRQILGQKVEFLVSFYNNEISEKSEIFDDQFSVERPDGSNFTLKIRSTKLEDSAMYFCASKGQGPHTQYFGPGTRLTVL.

The V call is TRBV2, the J call TRBJ1-2; TRBD1 aligns across 7 bases. The V and J ends lost 6 bases and 3 bases, in that order; junction bases with no gene match: 4. Germline V gives CDR1 SNHLY, CDR2 FYNNEI. The CDR3 has 13 residues. This chain's CDR3 is CASRAGQDYGYTF. The DNA of the CDR3 is TGTGCCAGCAGGGCCGGACAGGACTATGGCTACACCTTC.

This chain connects TRBV7-2 to TRBJ2-6; 9 bases line up with TRBD1. V trimming: 3 bases; J trimming: 0 bases; junction bases outside the gene matches: 6. The length of the CDR3 is 18 residues. Germline loops: CDR1 SGHTA, CDR2 FQGNSA. CDR3 bases: TGTGCCAGCAGCTTGGGACAGGGCGTACACTCTGGGGCCAACGTCCTGACTTTC. It is translated as CASSLGQGVHSGANVLTF.